Listed below are T cell receptor beta chains from one sample, sequenced in a study of OX40 agonist ivuxolimab in advanced cancers. Assay used: immunoSEQ multiplex PCR; TCRdb lists only in-frame clones, some missing. The sample lists over 20,000 clones, just under 85% occurring once. The material was CD4+ or CD8+ T cells sorted from blood, obtained in a trial of the OX40 agonist ivuxolimab. The receptors derive from an adult with an advanced solid tumor such as melanoma, head and neck, liver or kidney cancer. The CDR3 runs from the conserved cysteine through the conserved F or W. The D gene is left open where the match is weak. A clone size is listed for some rows: how often the clone was seen (once, few, many), or a class if it is expanded.

CDR3nt | CDR3aa | j_gene | d_gene | v_gene | abundance
TGTGCCAGCAGCTTTATTACGGATGAAAGTCTGTTTTTT | CASSFITDESLFF | TRBJ1-4 | . | TRBV7-9 | .
TGTGCCAGCAGTTTCCGACGGCGGAAAGAGCAGTACTTC | CASSFRRRKEQYF | TRBJ2-7 | . | TRBV28 | .
TGTGCCAGCAGGCCGACAGGGGGTGCCTACGAGCAGTACTTC | CASRPTGGAYEQYF | TRBJ2-7 | TRBD1 | TRBV7-9 | .
TGTGCCAGCAGCCAAGTGGGGACAGGGTATGACGAGCAGTACTTC | CASSQVGTGYDEQYF | TRBJ2-7 | TRBD1 | TRBV14 | .
TGTGCCAGCAGACAGGGGGAGACCCAGTACTTC | CASRQGETQYF | TRBJ2-5 | TRBD1 | TRBV25-1 | .
TGTGCCAGCAGCTTCGGGACAGGGACGTTCGAGCAGTACTTC | CASSFGTGTFEQYF | TRBJ2-7 | TRBD1 | TRBV27 | .
TGTGCCAGCAGTGGGGGGGCGACAGTCGCTGGCTACACCTTC | CASSGGATVAGYTF | TRBJ1-2 | . | TRBV6-4 | .
TGTGCCAGTAGTAGGGAACCAGGGAGGTTAGGGGCCAAAAACATTCAGTACTTC | CASSREPGRLGAKNIQYF | TRBJ2-4 | . | TRBV19 | .
TGTGCCTGGTCCTTGACAGGGTACACAGATACGCAGTATTTT | CAWSLTGYTDTQYF | TRBJ2-3 | TRBD1 | TRBV30 | .
TGTGCCAGCGGCCCAGAAGCGCGGAGCTACTATGGCTACACCTTC | CASGPEARSYYGYTF | TRBJ1-2 | . | TRBV27 | .
TGTGCCAGCAGCGAAACTAGCGGGGGGGCCGGTCAGGAGACCCAGTACTTC | CASSETSGGAGQETQYF | TRBJ2-5 | TRBD2 | TRBV9 | .
TGCGCCAGCAGCTTTTATACAGGGTTGACCGGGGAGCTGTTTTTT | CASSFYTGLTGELFF | TRBJ2-2 | . | TRBV5-1 | once
TGTGCCAGTAGTATGTTTGCCGGTATGAACACTGAAGCTTTCTTT | CASSMFAGMNTEAFF | TRBJ1-1 | . | TRBV19 | .
TGTGCCAGCAGCGAACAAAAATATTTATCAACCTACGAGCAGTACTTC | CASSEQKYLSTYEQYF | TRBJ2-7 | . | TRBV2 | .
TGTGCGGCTACCGATTACTCAGCCTACGAGCAGTACTTC | CAATDYSAYEQYF | TRBJ2-7 | . | TRBV30 | .
TGCGCCAGCAGCTTGGCACTAGGCAGGGCGGACGAGCAGTACTTC | CASSLALGRADEQYF | TRBJ2-7 | . | TRBV5-1 | .
TGTGCCAGCAGCTTAAACCCAGGCCTGGGGAATTCACCCCTCCACTTT | CASSLNPGLGNSPLHF | TRBJ1-6 | . | TRBV11-2 | .
TGTGCCAGCCCAAGTAGCGGCGAGCAGTACTTC | CASPSSGEQYF | TRBJ2-7 | . | TRBV12-1 | .
TGTGCCAGCAGCCTGATACCCCCGATGAACACTGAAGCTTTCTTT | CASSLIPPMNTEAFF | TRBJ1-1 | . | TRBV6-5 | .
TGCGCCAGCAGCCAAGATAACGACAGGGGAAATCAGCCCCAGCATTTT | CASSQDNDRGNQPQHF | TRBJ1-5 | TRBD1 | TRBV4-1 | .
TGTGCCAGCAGCTCGAGTGAAAAACTGTTTTTT | CASSSSEKLFF | TRBJ1-4 | . | TRBV9 | medium-sized
TGTGCCAGCAGCGGAATCAATCAGCCCCAGCATTTT | CASSGINQPQHF | TRBJ1-5 | . | TRBV9 | large
TGCGCCAGCAGCCAAGAGGACAGGGGCACCTACGAGCAGTACTTC | CASSQEDRGTYEQYF | TRBJ2-7 | TRBD1 | TRBV4-1 | .
TGTGCCAGCAGCTTCCCCCCGGGACAGGGGTACGAGCAGTACTTC | CASSFPPGQGYEQYF | TRBJ2-7 | TRBD1 | TRBV7-9 | .
TGTGCCAGCAGCACCAACCCGGGACAGGGTGGCTCCTACGAGCAGTACTTC | CASSTNPGQGGSYEQYF | TRBJ2-7 | TRBD1 | TRBV9 | .
TGTGCCAGCAAGAAAACAGGACCGAACACTGAAGCTTTCTTT | CASKKTGPNTEAFF | TRBJ1-1 | . | TRBV9 | .
TGTGCCAGCAGCTTAGAGGCCACCGGGACTGGGAGCTACGAGCAGTACTTC | CASSLEATGTGSYEQYF | TRBJ2-7 | . | TRBV7-6 | .
TGTGCCAGCAGTGAGGGGCGTCCGGGAGCCAACTACGAGCAGTACTTC | CASSEGRPGANYEQYF | TRBJ2-7 | . | TRBV13 | .
TGTGCCAGCAGTTTAAGTCTAGCGGGGTACACAGATACGCAGTATTTT | CASSLSLAGYTDTQYF | TRBJ2-3 | TRBD2 | TRBV28 | .
TGTGCCAGCAGACAAGGGGGCCACGAGCAGTACTTC | CASRQGGHEQYF | TRBJ2-7 | TRBD1 | TRBV27 | once
TGTGCCAGCAGTCTACCGGGACAGGGGCGAGATGAGCAGTTCTTC | CASSLPGQGRDEQFF | TRBJ2-1 | TRBD1 | TRBV2 | .
TGTGCCAGCAGATCGTCAGGCGTTGAGCAGTTCTTC | CASRSSGVEQFF | TRBJ2-1 | . | TRBV6-5 | .
TGTGCCAGCAGCTTACCGGGGATGAACACTGAAGCTTTCTTT | CASSLPGMNTEAFF | TRBJ1-1 | . | TRBV7-8 | medium-sized